Below, 24 T cell receptor beta chains from the same sample are listed, as sequenced in a study of human CD8 memory T cell subsets. Preparation of the TCR beta libraries relied on UMI-labeled 5' RACE. For each CDR3 protein, TCRdb gives one entry from its re-call of the 5' RACE reads, without DNA. The sample holds around 11,000 distinct CDR3 sequences. The sequenced sample consisted of CD8+ T cells from PBMCs. The receptor set was obtained from a human donor in good health.

By frequency, this clonotype is medium-sized. The chain is built from TRBV28 and TRBJ2-5; as DNA is missing, the TRBD2 call by TCRdb cannot be tested. Germline values: CDR1 MDHEN, CDR2 SYDVKM. The CDR3 contains 16 residues. The CDR3: CASSASILAGQETQYF.

The chain couples TRBV9 to TRBJ2-2; the TRBD1 assignment by TCRdb is unverifiable without DNA. Germline values: CDR1 SGDLS, CDR2 YYNGEE. The CDR3 runs to 16 residues. The CDR3 loop is CASSDSVGGNTGELFF.

The V call is TRBV12-3 or TRBV12-4, the J call TRBJ1-2. This CDR3 has 13 amino acids. CDR3: CASSLDPRSGYTF.

This clonotype is deemed medium-sized (0.01 to 0.1%) by its frequency. The V call is TRBV7-9, the J call TRBJ1-4. The CDR3 has 11 residues. CDR1 and CDR2 (germline): SEHNR, FQNEAQ (reference sequence). The CDR3 loop is CASSYNEKLFF.

The chain has TRBV20-1 and TRBJ2-7; there is no DNA to check the TCRdb D call of TRBD1. CDR1 and CDR2 (germline): DFQATT, SNEGSKA (reference sequence). The length of the CDR3 is 13 residues. CDR3 protein: CSAGTGSSYEQYF.

J is TRBJ2-3 and V is TRBV2; TCRdb designates TRBD2, a call that cannot be tested without DNA. CDR3 length: 16 amino acids. Germline V lookup: CDR1 SNHLY, CDR2 FYNNEI. The CDR3 sequence is CASSPGTRIEGDTQYF.

The chain uses TRBV19 and TRBJ2-7. This CDR3 has 14 residues. Germline V gene data show CDR1 as LNHDA and CDR2 as SQIVND (reference sequence). The CDR3 loop is CASSIWENRYEQYF.

The V gene is TRBV7-9, the J gene TRBJ1-1. Germline V gene sequence: CDR1 SEHNR, CDR2 FQNEAQ (reference sequence). The CDR3 is made up of 12 amino acids. The CDR3 here is CASRDFGVEAFF. The entire variable domain, with the rest obtained from reference TRBV7-9 and TRBJ1-1, is as follows: DTGVSQNPRHKITKRGQNVTFRCDPISEHNRLYWYRQTLGQGPEFLTYFQNEAQLEKSRLLSDRFSAERPKGSFSTLEIQRTEQGDSAMYLCASRDFGVEAFFGQGTRLTVV.

This chain joins TRBV28 and TRBJ1-5; there is no DNA to check the TCRdb D call of TRBD1. The CDR3 spans 15 residues. The germline V gene encodes CDR1 MDHEN and CDR2 SYDVKM. Here the CDR3 reads CASSPTGVFNQPQHF.

The V gene is TRBV29-1, the J gene TRBJ2-1; TCRdb's assignment of TRBD1 cannot be checked, as there is no DNA. Germline CDR1 and CDR2: SQVTM and ANQGSEA. The CDR3 has 15 amino acids. The CDR3 here is CSVEPGQGGYNEQFF.

CDR3 sequence: CASSLAQTSGEQFF. The chain employs TRBV7-6 and TRBJ2-1; the TCRdb D gene call, TRBD2, has no DNA to confirm it. From germline, CDR1 is SGHVS and CDR2 FNYEAQ. CDR3 size: 14 residues. The full variable domain, completed using reference TRBV7-6 and TRBJ2-1, is GAGVSQSPRYKVTKRGQDVALRCDPISGHVSLYWYRQALGQGPEFLTYFNYEAQQDKSGLPNDRFSAERPEGSISTLTIQRTEQRDSAMYRCASSLAQTSGEQFFGPGTRLTVL.

The chain uses TRBV5-5 and TRBJ1-5; with no DNA, the TCRdb D assignment of TRBD1 cannot be verified. There are 15 residues in the CDR3. Germline values: CDR1 SGHKS, CDR2 YYEKEE (reference sequence). The CDR3: CASSRTGDSNQPQHF.

The J gene is TRBJ2-7, the V gene TRBV7-9. CDR3 length: 11 residues. Germline V gene lookup returns CDR1 SEHNR and CDR2 FQNEAQ (reference sequence). The CDR3 sequence is CASSSIYEQYF.

This clonotype counts as medium-sized by frequency. This chain links TRBV7-9 with TRBJ2-7; TCRdb gives TRBD1 as the D gene, but with no DNA this cannot be confirmed. This CDR3 comprises 15 residues. Germline CDR1 reads SEHNR; CDR2 reads FQNEAQ (reference sequence). The CDR3 is CASSPPGTATYEQYF. The full variable domain, completed using reference TRBV7-9 and TRBJ2-7, is DTGVSQNPRHKITKRGQNVTFRCDPISEHNRLYWYRQTLGQGPEFLTYFQNEAQLEKSRLLSDRFSAERPKGSFSTLEIQRTEQGDSAMYLCASSPPGTATYEQYFGPGTRLTVT.

This sequence joins TRBV27 and TRBJ2-7; TCRdb's assignment of TRBD2 cannot be checked, as there is no DNA. The CDR3 loop spans 12 amino acids. The germline V gene encodes CDR1 MNHEY and CDR2 SMNVEV (reference sequence). CDR3 residues: CATRGGSYEQYF.

The rearrangement joins TRBV28 to TRBJ2-7; without DNA, the TCRdb call of TRBD2 cannot be checked. The germline V gene encodes CDR1 MDHEN and CDR2 SYDVKM. The length of the CDR3 is 15 residues. CDR3 protein: CASSSGGPPSYEQYF.

The chain recombines TRBV3-1 with TRBJ2-1. CDR3 length: 13 residues. Germline CDR1 is LGHDT and CDR2 is YNNKEL (reference sequence). The CDR3 sequence: CASSLSRTHEQFF.

The chain is built from TRBV7-9 and TRBJ2-1. There are 12 residues in the CDR3. Germline V gene data show CDR1 as SEHNR and CDR2 as FQNEAQ (reference sequence). The CDR3: CASGGGYTEQFF.

The chain links TRBV10-1 to TRBJ2-7; TCRdb designates TRBD1, a call that cannot be tested without DNA. CDR3 length equals 15 residues. The germline V gene encodes CDR1 WNHNN and CDR2 SYGVQD (reference sequence). The CDR3 reads CASSEWGTGANEQYF.

The chain has TRBV5-4 and TRBJ2-7; the TRBD2 assignment by TCRdb is unverifiable without DNA. There are 15 residues in the CDR3. In germline, CDR1 is SGHNT, CDR2 YYREEE (reference sequence). CDR3 amino acids: CASSGRGSGVFEQYF.

This chain links TRBV12-3 or TRBV12-4 with TRBJ2-3; as DNA is missing, the TRBD2 call by TCRdb cannot be tested. The CDR3 covers 14 residues. CDR3 sequence: CASSSVGPRDTQYF.

The chain carries TRBV2 and TRBJ2-3. This CDR3 spans 15 amino acids. In germline, CDR1 is SNHLY, CDR2 FYNNEI. The CDR3 region is CASSEFALSADTQYF.

The rearrangement uses TRBV28 and TRBJ2-3; TCRdb picks TRBD1, but there is no DNA to check that call. This CDR3 is built from 15 residues. Germline CDR1 MDHEN, CDR2 SYDVKM. CDR3 in amino acids: CASSPRTGVGDTQYF.

The chain links TRBV20-1 to TRBJ2-1; TCRdb indicates TRBD1, and absent DNA this call remains unverified. The CDR3 loop spans 15 amino acids. Looked up from germline, CDR1 is DFQATT and CDR2 is SNEGSKA (reference sequence). The CDR3 loop reads CSARVRDRRYNEQFF.